This T cell receptor beta chain was recorded in a study of T-cell memory formation after mild COVID-19. The study's findings and limits: The main location of contracting CD4+ clones was CM and EM, and that of contracting CD8+ clones was EMRA. Memory sampled before infection contained some responding clones, suggesting cross-reactive memory joined. Contracting clones from day 15 to 85 had balanced CD4/CD8; later expanders favoured CD4+.

This clonotype was recorded many times. Its cognate antigen is unknown. 5'RACE with constant-segment primers built TCRalpha and TCRbeta cDNA libraries with UMIs. MiXCR, run by TCRdb on the 5' RACE reads, gives a single entry per CDR3 protein. The table lists more than 100,000 distinct CDR3 sequences, approximately 5.9% of them singletons. Input material: PBMCs or a T cell subset sorted from them (not recorded which). This TCR was sampled from an adult woman who had mild COVID-19 (a few samples of this study predate the infection). Cell type and time point are not known.

The chain's CDR3 is CASSLGRGEQFF. The CDR3 coding sequence is TGCGCCAGCAGCTTGGGCAGGGGTGAGCAGTTCTTC. The chain couples TRBV5-1 to TRBJ2-1; D is perhaps TRBD1 (6 bases). The CDR3 spans 12 residues. Germline values: CDR1 SGHRS, CDR2 YFSETQ. Trimming pared 0 bases from V and 9 bases from J, leaving 7 bases between.